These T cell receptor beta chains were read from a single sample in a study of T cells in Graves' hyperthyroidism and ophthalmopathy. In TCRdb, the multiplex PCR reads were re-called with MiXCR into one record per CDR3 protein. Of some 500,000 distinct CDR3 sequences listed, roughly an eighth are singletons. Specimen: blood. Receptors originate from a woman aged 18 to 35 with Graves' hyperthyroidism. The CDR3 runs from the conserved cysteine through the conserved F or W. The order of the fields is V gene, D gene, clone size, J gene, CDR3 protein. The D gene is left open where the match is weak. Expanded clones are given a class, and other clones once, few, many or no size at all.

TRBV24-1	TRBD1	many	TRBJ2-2	CATSATGSNTGELFF
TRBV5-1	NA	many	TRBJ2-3	CASTRRSVAADTQYF
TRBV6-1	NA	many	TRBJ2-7	CASSARGTAYEQYF
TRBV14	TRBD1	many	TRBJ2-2	CASSSFTGTDTGELFF
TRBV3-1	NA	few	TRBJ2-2	CASSQSATGELFF
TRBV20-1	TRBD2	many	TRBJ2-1	CSATIPPGRMMDEQFF
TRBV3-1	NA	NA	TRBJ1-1	CASSQGGMGATRAFF
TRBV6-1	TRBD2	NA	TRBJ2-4	CASSRDYGNIQYF
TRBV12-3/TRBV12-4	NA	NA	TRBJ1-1	CASRDITNTEAFF
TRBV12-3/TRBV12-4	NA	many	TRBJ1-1	CASSGSAGMGTEAFF
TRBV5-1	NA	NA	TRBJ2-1	CASSSPALDEQFF
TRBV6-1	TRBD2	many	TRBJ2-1	CASRLAGNEQFF
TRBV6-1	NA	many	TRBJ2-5	CASQRGREETQYF
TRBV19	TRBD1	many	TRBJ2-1	CAARTGTNNEQFF
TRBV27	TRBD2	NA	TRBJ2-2	CASSLRLAVKNTGELFF
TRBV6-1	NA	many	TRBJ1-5	CASSDIVRGQPQHF
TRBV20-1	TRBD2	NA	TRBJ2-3	CSRTSGSWDTQYF
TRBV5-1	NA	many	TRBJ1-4	CASNEGQEEKLFF
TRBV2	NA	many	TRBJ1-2	CASSEAGLYGYTF
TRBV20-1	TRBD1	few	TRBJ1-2	CSATDRVHYGYTF
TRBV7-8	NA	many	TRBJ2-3	CASSLGREISDTQYF
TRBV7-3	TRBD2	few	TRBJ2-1	CASSLPGRGAYNEQFF
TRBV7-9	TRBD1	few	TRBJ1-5	CASSPGGRNQPQHF
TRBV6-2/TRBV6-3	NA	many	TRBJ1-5	CASSYVGPQHF
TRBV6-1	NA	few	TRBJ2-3	CASSDSAPDTQYF
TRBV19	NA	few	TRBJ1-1	CASSIGILMNTEAFF
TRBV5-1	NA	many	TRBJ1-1	CASSSWGGPNTEAFF
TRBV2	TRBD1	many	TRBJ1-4	CASRGTGPNEKLFF
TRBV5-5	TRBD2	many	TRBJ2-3	CASTQNTGLGSDTQYF
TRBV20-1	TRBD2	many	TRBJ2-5	CSASPSGGYQETQYF
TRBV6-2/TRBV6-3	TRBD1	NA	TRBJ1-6	CASSLTGGFNSPLHF
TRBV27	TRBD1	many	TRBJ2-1	CASSLVGTVVNEQFF
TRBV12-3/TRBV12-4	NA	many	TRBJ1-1	CASSPRHVGTEAFF
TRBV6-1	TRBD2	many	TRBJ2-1	CASRVTSASYNEQFF
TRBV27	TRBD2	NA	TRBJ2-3	CASSLETSPGHTQYF
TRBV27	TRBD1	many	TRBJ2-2	CASSPRDRGSRELFF
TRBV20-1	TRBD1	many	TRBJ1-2	CSARVSKGQILNGYTF
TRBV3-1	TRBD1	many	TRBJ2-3	CASSRGQGWTDTQYF
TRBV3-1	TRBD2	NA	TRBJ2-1	CASSQDRLAGASEQFF
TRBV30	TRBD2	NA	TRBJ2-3	CAWTRTSGITDTQYF